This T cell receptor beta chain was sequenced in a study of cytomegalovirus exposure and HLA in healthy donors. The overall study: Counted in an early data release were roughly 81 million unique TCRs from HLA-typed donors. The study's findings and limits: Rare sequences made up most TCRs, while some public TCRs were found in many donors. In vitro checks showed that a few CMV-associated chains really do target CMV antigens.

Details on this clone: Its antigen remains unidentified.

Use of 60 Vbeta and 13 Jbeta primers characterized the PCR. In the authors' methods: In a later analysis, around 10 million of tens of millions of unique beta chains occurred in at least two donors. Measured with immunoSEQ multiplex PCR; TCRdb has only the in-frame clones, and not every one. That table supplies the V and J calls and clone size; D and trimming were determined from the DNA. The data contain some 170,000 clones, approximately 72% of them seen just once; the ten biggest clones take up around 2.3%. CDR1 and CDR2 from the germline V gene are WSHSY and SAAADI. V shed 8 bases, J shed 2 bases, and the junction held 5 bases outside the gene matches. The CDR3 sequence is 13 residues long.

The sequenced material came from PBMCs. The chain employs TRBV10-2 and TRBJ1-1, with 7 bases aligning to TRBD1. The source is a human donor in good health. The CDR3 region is CASRGTANTEAFF. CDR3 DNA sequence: TGCGCCAGCCGGGGGACAGCTAACACTGAAGCTTTCTTT.